Each of the 6 T cell receptor beta chains below was sequenced from the same sample in a study of T cell responses to AZD1222 COVID-19 vaccine. Libraries were prepared by immunoSEQ multiplex PCR; TCRdb keeps only in-frame clonotypes and omits some of them. The table includes around 44,000 clones, around 85% detected once. The source material was peripheral blood, sampled 28 days after the second AZD1222 dose. These receptors all stem from an adult who received the AZD1222 COVID-19 vaccine.

The chain employs TRBV6-2 or TRBV6-3 and TRBJ2-1, with a tentative D call TRBD2 (6 bases). The CDR3 runs to 16 residues. Germline CDR1 MNHEY, CDR2 SVGEGT. Trimming cost V 5 bases and J 10 bases, with 24 bases left between them. In DNA, the CDR3 is TGTGCCAGCAGTCTCCGGGACTCAACTACCTCGGGGGAGCAGTTCTTC. This sequence encodes CASSLRDSTTSGEQFF.

This clone occurred once. Additional DNA sequences in this sample encode the identical CDR3. The genes are TRBV10-3 and TRBJ2-1; D remains ambiguous. Germline CDR1 ENHRY, CDR2 SYGVKD. With 6 bases removed from V and 3 bases from J, the gap between germline ends came to 6 bases. This CDR3 is built from 12 residues. The CDR3 sequence is CAISSNYNEQFF. CDR3 bases: TGTGCCATCAGCTCCAACTACAATGAGCAGTTCTTC.

V usage is TRBV18 and J usage is TRBJ1-2, with D maybe TRBD1 (5 bases). The V and J ends lost 0 bases and 8 bases respectively, with 7 bases between them. The germline CDR1 and CDR2 sequences are KGHSH and LQKENI. CDR3 size: 12 residues. The CDR3 nucleotides read TGTGCCAGCTCACCACCGGGGGACGGCTACACCTTC. Its translation: CASSPPGDGYTF.

V is TRBV6-2 or TRBV6-3 and J is TRBJ2-1, with TRBD2 matching 10 bases. Trimming took 1 base from V and 4 from J; bases not matched to a gene: 13. The V gene's germline CDR1 is MNHEY and CDR2 SVGEGT. The CDR3 extends over 19 amino acids. The CDR3 loop reads CASSYFQRKAGGQYNEQFF. DNA for the CDR3: TGTGCCAGCAGTTACTTTCAGCGAAAAGCGGGAGGGCAGTACAATGAGCAGTTCTTC.

The chain joins TRBV11-3 to TRBJ2-7; 9 nucleotides match TRBD1. Germline values: CDR1 SGHNT, CDR2 YENEEA. CDR3 length: 14 residues. Trimming at V came to 8 bases and at J to 5 bases, leaving 10 bases not matched to a gene. The CDR3 coding sequence is TGTGCCAGCGGAGGACCGGGACAGGGCCACGAGCAGTACTTC. It is translated as CASGGPGQGHEQYF.

This chain joins TRBV19 and TRBJ2-2, with TRBD2 matching 11 bases. CDR1 and CDR2 from the germline V gene are LNHDA and SQIVND (reference sequence). V was pared by 7 bases and J by 3 bases, with 7 bases of the junction left unmatched. The CDR3 length is 16 residues. CDR3 sequence: CASTQPGLADTGELFF. CDR3 DNA: TGTGCCAGTACTCAGCCGGGACTAGCGGACACCGGGGAGCTGTTTTTT.